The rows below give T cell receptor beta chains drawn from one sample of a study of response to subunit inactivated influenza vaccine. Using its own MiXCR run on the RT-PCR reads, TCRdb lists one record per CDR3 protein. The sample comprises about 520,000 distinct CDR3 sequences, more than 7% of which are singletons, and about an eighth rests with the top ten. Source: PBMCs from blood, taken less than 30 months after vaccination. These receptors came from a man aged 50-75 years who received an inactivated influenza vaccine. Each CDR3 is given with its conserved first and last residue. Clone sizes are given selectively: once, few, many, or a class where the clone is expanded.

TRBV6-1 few CASNIAGGPYEQYF
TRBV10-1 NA CASRQGSGEQFF
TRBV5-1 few CASSYSGRGHQETQYF
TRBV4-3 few CASSQDAQRNYEQYF
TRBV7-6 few CASSLTGGAYEQYF
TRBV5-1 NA CASNPTGANNEQFF
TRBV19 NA CASSIEAGTYNEQFF
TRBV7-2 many CASSLSPAGGPLNEQFF
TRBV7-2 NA CASTWGYEQFF
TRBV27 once CASSPLGQGTDTQYF
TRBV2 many CASSYSPVVGVYNEQFF
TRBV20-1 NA CSARDGGRAFDDEQFF
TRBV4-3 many CASSQGGGSINTQYF
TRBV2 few CASRGGQGRTGANVLTF
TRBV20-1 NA CSAYSQGSNQETQYF
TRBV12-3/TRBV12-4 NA CASSLLPDSGNTIYF
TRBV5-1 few CASNRLAGVDYNEQFF
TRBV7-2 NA CASSLPGQATDTQYF
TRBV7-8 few CASSSQGSLQETQYF
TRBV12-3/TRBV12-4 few CASRPSQGNYGYTF
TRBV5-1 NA CASAKRDRPYEQYF
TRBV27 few CASSTLQGGNQPQHF
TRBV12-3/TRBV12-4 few CASSLAGAATGELFF
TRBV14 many CASSQVRTAGELFF
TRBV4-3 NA CASSQNPGTDNEQFF
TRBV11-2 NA CASSLGRGTVVSSYNEQFF
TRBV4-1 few CASSQDRAGWDTQYF
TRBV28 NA CASSLRGLNTGELFF
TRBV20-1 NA CSASYDTKTSYEQYF
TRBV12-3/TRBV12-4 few CASSSNAETQYF
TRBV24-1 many CATSAPTGEQETQYF
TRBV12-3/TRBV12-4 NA CASSWIYNEQFF
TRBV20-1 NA CSASARTGVSSGANVLTF
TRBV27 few CASSKTSGITDTQYF
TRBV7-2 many CASSSAPGNGIETQYF
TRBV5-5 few CASSLGLAGYTYEQFF
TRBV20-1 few CSARGQGSSIHEQYF
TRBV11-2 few CASSLSLAATDTQYF
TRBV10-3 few CAIGTSGTDTQYF
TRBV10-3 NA CAISESYRGTGANVLTF
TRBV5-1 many CASSFSGQGSAETQYF
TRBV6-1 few CASRQSRGNTTYF
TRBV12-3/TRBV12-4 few CASSFGEANEKLFF
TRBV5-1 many CASSLGGYDTEAFF
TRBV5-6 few CASSLIRSTDTQYF